A selection of T cell receptor beta chains follows, all from one sample in a study of shared clonotypes between healthy human individuals. Profiling relied on immunoSEQ multiplex PCR, and the TCRdb table lists in-frame clones only, not all of them. The sample yields approximately 1,500,000 clones, 96% seen once. The specimen was naive CD4+ T cells sorted from blood. The origin of the receptors is a young man in good health. Each CDR3 is given with its conserved first and last residue. The D gene is left open where the match is weak. Size values are once, few and many counts, or a class for expanded clones, and some rows have none.

j_call	clone_size	cdr3_length	v_call	d_call	cdr3_nt	cdr3_aa
TRBJ2-5	NA	18	TRBV2	NA	TGTGCCAGCAGTGAAGCGCTTCCCCTTCTGGGGGAACAAGAGACCCAGTACTTC	CASSEALPLLGEQETQYF
TRBJ1-4	NA	15	TRBV21-1	NA	TGTGCCAGCAGCTTCAGGGGGCGGTGGGTTGAAAAACTGTTTTTT	CASSFRGRWVEKLFF
TRBJ2-1	NA	14	TRBV28	TRBD2	TGTGCCAGCAGTTCCCCCCGGGGGGGGGCTGGGCAGTTCTTC	CASSSPRGGAGQFF
TRBJ2-7	NA	16	TRBV27	TRBD2	TGTGCCAGCAGTTTCCTTACGGGAGGGCCCTCTTCCGAGCAGTACTTC	CASSFLTGGPSSEQYF
TRBJ2-1	few	15	TRBV19	TRBD2	TGTGCCAGTAGCCCAAGCGGGAGCTCCTACAATGAGCAGTTCTTC	CASSPSGSSYNEQFF
TRBJ1-2	NA	14	TRBV28	NA	TGTGCCGCAGTTTCTTTGGCAGGGGATTATGGCTACACCTTC	CAAVSLAGDYGYTF
TRBJ2-3	NA	12	TRBV18	NA	TGTGCCAGCTCACCACTCGGGGATACGCAGTATTTT	CASSPLGDTQYF
TRBJ1-2	NA	15	TRBV28	NA	TGTGCCAGCAGTTCCCCCCCAAGGGAATTGAGTGGCTACACCTTC	CASSSPPRELSGYTF
TRBJ2-7	NA	13	TRBV2	TRBD2	TGTGCCACCACCGGGACTAGCACCTACGAGCAGTACTTC	CATTGTSTYEQYF
TRBJ1-5	NA	14	TRBV6-1	NA	TGTGCCAGCAGTGACGGGATTGGGAATCAGCCCCAGCATTTT	CASSDGIGNQPQHF
TRBJ1-5	NA	18	TRBV28	TRBD1	TGTGCCAGCAGCCACACCAGACAGGGGAGAGTACTCGATCAGCCCCAGCATTTT	CASSHTRQGRVLDQPQHF
TRBJ2-7	NA	14	TRBV6-1	TRBD2	TGTGCCAGCAGTCCCGGGACTAGGATATACGAGCAGTACTTC	CASSPGTRIYEQYF
TRBJ2-7	NA	14	TRBV2	TRBD1	TGTGCCAGCACCCGGACAGGGGGCTCCTACGAGCAGTACTTC	CASTRTGGSYEQYF
TRBJ2-3	NA	17	TRBV28	NA	TGTGCCAGCAGTTTATCGACAGGAGTAGGAGGCACAGATACGCAGTATTTT	CASSLSTGVGGTDTQYF
TRBJ1-2	NA	13	TRBV6-1	NA	TGTGCCAGCAGTGAGAGTCCAATATTAGGCTACACCTTC	CASSESPILGYTF
TRBJ2-2	once	18	TRBV5-1	TRBD1	TGCGCCAGCAGCTCGTCGGGACAGGGTTTAGCGAACACCGGGGAGCTGTTTTTT	CASSSSGQGLANTGELFF
TRBJ1-5	NA	16	TRBV19	NA	TGTGCCAGTAGTATAGCGCGAGGGGCCAGAGGAGGGCCCCAGCATTTT	CASSIARGARGGPQHF
TRBJ1-1	NA	14	TRBV9	TRBD1	TGTGCCAGCAGCCCCGGACAGGGTAACACTGAAGCTTTCTTT	CASSPGQGNTEAFF
TRBJ2-2	once	14	TRBV29-1	NA	TGCAGCGTTGTGAAGGCTTCAGGCACCGGGGAGCTGTTTTTT	CSVVKASGTGELFF
TRBJ1-5	NA	15	TRBV7-9	TRBD1	TGTGCCAGCAGCCCGCGCGGACAGGGCCCAGAGCCCCAGCATTTT	CASSPRGQGPEPQHF
TRBJ2-5	NA	19	TRBV5-1	NA	TGCGCCAGCAGCTTGTATTCCCCCCCGCTAGCACAGGGTAGGGAGACCCAGTACTTC	CASSLYSPPLAQGRETQYF
TRBJ2-7	NA	17	TRBV9	NA	TGTGCCAGCAGCCCCCGCTTGGGGGCCGAGAGGGGTTACGAGCAGTACTTC	CASSPRLGAERGYEQYF
TRBJ2-7	NA	14	TRBV4-3	NA	TGCGCCAGCAGTCCCGGCAGGGGACCTGGCGAGCAGTACTTC	CASSPGRGPGEQYF
TRBJ1-4	NA	14	TRBV15	NA	TGTGCCACCAGCAGGACAGGTGGAAGGGAAAAACTGTTTTTT	CATSRTGGREKLFF
TRBJ2-7	NA	16	TRBV28	NA	TGTGCCAGCGGCACTTGGGGGGCGGGAGCATCCTACGAGCAGTACTTC	CASGTWGAGASYEQYF
TRBJ1-2	once	14	TRBV5-1	NA	TGCGCCAGCAGCCTAAAGGACCTGGACTATGGCTACACCTTC	CASSLKDLDYGYTF
TRBJ1-4	NA	13	TRBV2	NA	TGTGCCAGCAGGGGCGCAACTAATGAAAAACTGTTTTTT	CASRGATNEKLFF
TRBJ2-2	NA	13	TRBV12-5	NA	TGTGCTAGTGGTCCACTAGGGACCGGGGAGCTGTTTTTT	CASGPLGTGELFF
TRBJ2-7	NA	16	TRBV6-1	TRBD1	TGTGCCAGCAGTGAAGGGGCGACAGGGAACTCCTACGAGCAGTACTTC	CASSEGATGNSYEQYF
TRBJ1-5	NA	13	TRBV6-1	NA	TGTGCCAGCCGGGAACAGGGCACTCAGCCCCAGCATTTT	CASREQGTQPQHF
TRBJ1-1	NA	13	TRBV29-1	NA	TGCAGCGTTGCCGGGCTGTATAGCACTGAAGCTTTCTTT	CSVAGLYSTEAFF
TRBJ2-3	NA	13	TRBV30	TRBD2	TGTGCCTTCGGACTAGCGGGCACAGATACGCAGTATTTT	CAFGLAGTDTQYF
TRBJ2-7	NA	12	TRBV19	TRBD1	TGTGCCAGCGCAGGGGGCGAATACGAGCAGTACTTC	CASAGGEYEQYF
TRBJ2-5	NA	13	TRBV6-1	NA	TGTGCCAGCAGTGAAGACGGTTGGGAGACCCAGTACTTC	CASSEDGWETQYF
TRBJ1-5	once	12	TRBV19	NA	TGTGCCAGTAGTATAGAAGGGCAGCCCCAGCATTTT	CASSIEGQPQHF
TRBJ1-1	NA	14	TRBV28	NA	TGTGCCAGCAGTTTATTGGGACAAGTCCCTTGGGCTTTCTTT	CASSLLGQVPWAFF
TRBJ2-1	NA	16	TRBV5-1	TRBD2	TGCGCCAGCAGCTTGGGAATGGGAGGGCCGAAGAATGAGCAGTTCTTC	CASSLGMGGPKNEQFF
TRBJ2-7	NA	13	TRBV27	TRBD2	TGTGCCAGCAGGGTCGGGAGGTGGAACGAGCAGTACTTC	CASRVGRWNEQYF
TRBJ2-1	NA	14	TRBV10-3	NA	TGTGCCATCAGTGGGACAGAATCAGTCCATGAGCAGTTCTTC	CAISGTESVHEQFF
TRBJ1-5	NA	13	TRBV6-5	TRBD1	TGTGCCAGCCGGGACAGTAGCAATCAGCCCCAGCATTTT	CASRDSSNQPQHF
TRBJ1-2	NA	13	TRBV14	NA	TGTGCCAGCAGCCAAGATCGGGACTATGGCTACACCTTC	CASSQDRDYGYTF
TRBJ2-2	NA	14	TRBV19	NA	TGTGCCAGTAGTATAGGCCAGTCCACCGGGGAGCTGTTTTTT	CASSIGQSTGELFF
TRBJ1-1	NA	11	TRBV28	NA	TGTGCCAGCAGTTGGCGGCAGGAAGCTTTCTTT	CASSWRQEAFF
TRBJ2-1	NA	16	TRBV28	TRBD1	TGTGCCAGCAGTTTGCCGACAGGGGTGGGTTACAATGAGCAGTTCTTC	CASSLPTGVGYNEQFF
TRBJ1-5	NA	13	TRBV6-6	TRBD1	TGTGCCAGCCACAGGGGCAGCAATCAGCCCCAGCATTTT	CASHRGSNQPQHF
TRBJ1-4	NA	12	TRBV18	NA	TGTGCCAGCTCACAGGGCATGGAAAAACTGTTTTTT	CASSQGMEKLFF
TRBJ2-1	NA	11	TRBV20-1	NA	TGCAGTGCCACCCAAGTCAATGAGCAGTTCTTC	CSATQVNEQFF
TRBJ2-4	NA	14	TRBV7-2	NA	TGTGCCAGCAGCTTAGAGGGGGGAATAAACATTCAGTACTTC	CASSLEGGINIQYF
TRBJ2-5	NA	13	TRBV29-1	NA	TGCAGCGTTGATAGGCGGGTAAAAGAGACCCAGTACTTC	CSVDRRVKETQYF
TRBJ2-3	NA	13	TRBV7-6	NA	TGTGCCAGCAGTCCAAGGGGCACAGATACGCAGTATTTT	CASSPRGTDTQYF
TRBJ2-7	NA	15	TRBV18	NA	TGTGCCAGCTCACTAATGGGCAGGGGAGGCTACGAGCAGTACTTC	CASSLMGRGGYEQYF
TRBJ2-1	NA	15	TRBV30	NA	TGTGCCGGGGGGTCCGGGCTCCTCAGGGCAAATGAGCAGTTCTTC	CAGGSGLLRANEQFF